Listed here are 18 T cell receptor beta chains from one sample, sequenced in a study of long-term antiretroviral therapy in people with HIV. An immunoSEQ assay, version v3.0, was performed at survey level. The repertoire was sequenced with immunoSEQ multiplex PCR; TCRdb's copy has only in-frame clones and lacks some. Here the sample spans under 45,000 clones, around four fifths being singletons. The source material was unsorted PBMCs, sampled 1 year after starting antiretroviral therapy. Receptors originate from a man younger than 35 with HIV.

This chain connects TRBV19 to TRBJ1-1, with D maybe TRBD1 (6 bases). Deletions cut 6 bases from V and 7 bases from J, with 15 bases between. Germline CDR1 LNHDA, CDR2 SQIVND (reference sequence). The CDR3 length is 13 residues. The CDR3 DNA is TGTGCCAGTAGGGTAGGACAGACCTTTGAAGCTTTCTTT. It encodes CASRVGQTFEAFF.

V is TRBV18 and J is TRBJ1-1; TRBD1 agrees at 10 bases. The germline gives CDR1 KGHSH, CDR2 LQKENI. Unmatched junction bases numbered 6, after V lost 3 bases and J lost 2 bases. The CDR3 totals 16 residues. CDR3 nucleotides: TGTGCCAGCTCACCCCGGGACAGGGGACTAAACACTGAAGCTTTCTTT. Translating gives CASSPRDRGLNTEAFF.

The rearrangement links TRBV11-3 to TRBJ2-7, with 8 bases identical to TRBD1. Germline values: CDR1 SGHNT, CDR2 YENEEA. V trimming: 5 bases; J trimming: 0 bases; junction bases outside the gene matches: 3. The CDR3 totals 14 residues. The CDR3 is CASSQGAGSYEQYF. The CDR3 DNA sequence: TGTGCCAGCAGCCAGGGGGCCGGCTCCTACGAGCAGTACTTC. Drawing the rest from reference TRBV11-3 and TRBJ2-7, the complete variable domain is EAGVVQSPRYKIIEKKQPVAFWCNPISGHNTLYWYLQNLGQGPELLIRYENEEAVDDSQLPKDRFSAERLKGVDSTLKIQPAELGDSAVYLCASSQGAGSYEQYFGPGTRLTVT.

The sample holds a few counts of this clone. The V call is TRBV6-5, the J call TRBJ1-6; D unclear. The V end lost 0 bases, the J end lost 9 bases, and 12 bases lay between the germline ends. Germline V CDR1 and CDR2: MNHEY, SVGAGI. CDR3 length: 15 amino acids. The CDR3 DNA sequence: TGTGCCAGCAGTTACTCGTGGGGAGGTGGTTCACCCCTCCACTTT. Protein sequence: CASSYSWGGGSPLHF.

This chain joins TRBV4-1 and TRBJ1-1; no reliable D call. The CDR3 is made up of 13 amino acids. V was cut by 1 base and J by 4 bases, with 7 bases left in between. Per the germline V gene, CDR1 is MGHRA and CDR2 is YSYEKL. The CDR3 loop is CASSQGAGTEAFF. The DNA for the CDR3 is TGCGCCAGCAGCCAAGGGGCAGGCACTGAAGCTTTCTTT.

The rearrangement links TRBV7-8 to TRBJ2-7, with D uncertain. The CDR3 is 14 residues long. The V gene's germline CDR1 is SGHVS and CDR2 FQNEAQ. Trimming shortened V by 4 bases and J by 2 bases, and 12 bases separated the two germline ends. CDR3 in amino acids: CASSSRAETYEQYF. The CDR3 DNA reads as TGTGCCAGCAGCTCCCGGGCGGAGACCTACGAGCAGTACTTC.

This clone was seen more than once but under ten times. The rearrangement links TRBV10-3 to TRBJ2-7; D may be TRBD1 (7 bases). The V end was cut by 8 bases, the J end by 5 bases, with 13 bases between. CDR1 and CDR2 (germline): ENHRY, SYGVKD. This CDR3 contains 12 residues. Written as DNA, the CDR3 is TGTGCCATCCACAGGGGAGGCAACGAGCAGTACTTC. This codes for CAIHRGGNEQYF.

The V call is TRBV27, the J call TRBJ1-1, with 8 positions matching TRBD1. After removal of 3 bases from V and 8 bases from J, the junction contained 8 bases not matched to a gene. CDR3 size: 14 residues. Per germline, CDR1 MNHEY and CDR2 SMNVEV (reference sequence). This CDR3 reads CASSFGQGYLEAFF. The CDR3 bases are TGTGCCAGCAGTTTTGGACAGGGTTACCTCGAAGCTTTCTTT.

The gene calls are TRBV19 and TRBJ1-6; tentatively, D is TRBD1 (6 bases). There are 17 residues in the CDR3. Trimming stripped 8 bases from V and 6 bases from J, with 23 bases between. Germline values: CDR1 LNHDA, CDR2 SQIVND (reference sequence). CDR3 DNA: TGTGCCAGTTCCTACAAAGGTTCACTCAGGGGTAATTCACCCCTCCACTTT. Amino acid sequence: CASSYKGSLRGNSPLHF. Drawing the rest from reference TRBV19 and TRBJ1-6, the complete variable domain is DGGITQSPKYLFRKEGQNVTLSCEQNLNHDAMYWYRQDPGQGLRLIYYSQIVNDFQKGDIAEGYSVSREKKESFPLTVTSAQKNPTAFYLCASSYKGSLRGNSPLHFGNGTRLTVT.

V and J are TRBV6-1 and TRBJ2-7; 8 positions match TRBD1. Unmatched junction bases numbered 5, after V lost 1 base and J lost 0 bases. CDR1 and CDR2 from the germline V gene are MNHNS and SASEGT. The CDR3 sequence is 16 residues long. The CDR3 DNA follows: TGTGCCAGCAGTGAAGGGACAGGGTTGAGCTCCTACGAGCAGTACTTC. This codes for CASSEGTGLSSYEQYF.

The chain uses TRBV10-2 and TRBJ2-5; D is ambiguous. Per germline, CDR1 WSHSY and CDR2 SAAADI. V was shortened by 0 bases and J by 12 bases, with 8 bases between the two germline ends. This CDR3 contains 11 residues. Written as DNA, the CDR3 is TGCGCCAGCAGTGAGTCCCGAGAGGAGTACTTC. Encoded protein: CASSESREEYF.

The genes are TRBV7-9 and TRBJ1-1; 8 bases fit TRBD1. Per germline, CDR1 SEHNR and CDR2 FQNEAQ (reference sequence). The junction had 2 bases not matched to a gene; V was cut back by 7 bases and J by 1 base. The CDR3 contains 13 residues. The CDR3 protein is CASNRGRNTEAFF. DNA of the CDR3: TGTGCCAGCAACAGGGGGAGGAACACTGAAGCTTTCTTT.

This clone was seen a handful of times. In DNA, the CDR3 is TGTGCCAGCAGTTACGTAAGGGCTGAAGCTTTCTTT. Its translation: CASSYVRAEAFF. The chain couples TRBV6-6 to TRBJ1-1; no clear D gene. V lost 2 bases to trimming and J lost 6 bases, with 7 bases between them. Germline V gene lookup returns CDR1 MNHNY and CDR2 SVGAGI (reference sequence). This CDR3 has 12 amino acids.

The chain is built from TRBV7-7 and TRBJ2-1; TRBD1 matches at 7 bases. This CDR3 has 15 residues. V lost 3 bases to trimming and J lost 4 bases; unmatched junction nucleotides: 6. Per the germline V gene, CDR1 is SSHAT and CDR2 is FNYEAQ (reference sequence). CDR3 DNA: TGTGCCAGCAGCTTGGGACAGAAATATTACAATGAGCAGTTCTTC. Its protein product is CASSLGQKYYNEQFF.

This chain links TRBV7-8 with TRBJ1-3; no firm D call. Trimming took off 1 base at V and 2 bases at J, with 9 bases between the two ends. This CDR3 is built from 15 residues. Germline CDR1 and CDR2: SGHVS and FQNEAQ. The CDR3: CASSLDLNPGNTIYF. The CDR3 DNA reads TGTGCCAGCAGCTTAGACCTAAACCCTGGAAACACCATATATTTT.

V gene TRBV27 combines with J gene TRBJ2-1; D might be TRBD2 (5 bases). This CDR3 is 16 amino acids long. Germline CDR1 is MNHEY and CDR2 is SMNVEV (reference sequence). V lost 3 bases to trimming and J lost 8 bases, with 20 bases between them. The CDR3 reads CASSLLFGSGGDEQFF. CDR3 bases: TGTGCCAGCAGTTTGTTATTCGGCAGCGGTGGGGATGAGCAGTTCTTC.

CDR3 sequence: CATSEGPGNEQFF. The DNA of the CDR3 is TGTGCCACCTCGGAGGGGCCAGGCAATGAGCAGTTCTTC. The rearrangement uses TRBV15 and TRBJ2-1; a weak D match, TRBD2 (6 bases). The CDR3 loop spans 13 amino acids. From germline, CDR1 is LNHNV and CDR2 YYDKDF (reference sequence). Trimming removed 8 bases at V and 6 bases at J, with 14 bases between.

The genes are TRBV13 and TRBJ2-5, with D hard to call. Near its end, the DNA agrees better with TRBJ2-7, so the J call may be wrong. The CDR3 length is 15 residues. CDR1 is PRHDT and CDR2 is FYEKMQ in the germline V gene (reference sequence). DNA for the CDR3: TGTGCCAGCAGCTTAGATCAGGACGCAGCCTACGAGCAGTACTTC. Its translation: CASSLDQDAAYEQYF.